The 30 T cell receptor beta chains listed next were all sequenced from one sample in a study of blood T cells in healthy people across ages. Next came a second PCR, run for roughly 7 to 12 cycles, which used a sample-barcoded 5' primer along with a J-beta primer mix. From the 5' RACE reads, TCRdb called clonotypes with MiXCR, one entry per CDR3 protein. Among around 1,600,000 distinct CDR3 sequences listed, 42% were seen once. Sequencing input: blood. Source of these receptors: a woman younger than 35 in good health.

The rearrangement joins TRBV5-5 to TRBJ1-5; 8 bases map to TRBD1. V was pared by 2 bases and J by 2 bases, with 6 bases of the junction left unmatched. The germline V gene encodes CDR1 SGHKS and CDR2 YYEKEE (reference sequence). This CDR3 has 16 amino acids. CDR3 amino acids: CASSFLPGQGNQPQHF. The CDR3 DNA is TGTGCCAGCAGCTTCCTCCCGGGACAGGGCAATCAGCCCCAGCATTTT.

V and J are TRBV29-1 and TRBJ2-5, with 7 bases that match TRBD1. Per germline, CDR1 SQVTM and CDR2 ANQGSEA. J was trimmed by 11 bases and V by 7 bases; bases with no gene match: 13. The CDR3 loop spans 12 amino acids. The CDR3 loop reads CSARQGIREQYF. CDR3 DNA sequence: TGCAGCGCTAGACAGGGAATAAGGGAGCAGTACTTC.

This sequence joins TRBV2 and TRBJ2-5, with TRBD2 matching over 9 bases. V lost 6 bases and J lost 5; bases outside the gene matches: 4. Looked up from germline, CDR1 is SNHLY and CDR2 is FYNNEI. The CDR3 covers 13 residues. CDR3: CASRDSGGETQYF. The CDR3 DNA follows: TGTGCCAGCAGAGATAGCGGGGGTGAGACCCAGTACTTC.

The chain uses TRBV20-1 and TRBJ2-1, with 9 bases lining up with TRBD1. Per the germline V gene, CDR1 is DFQATT and CDR2 is SNEGSKA (reference sequence). V lost 3 bases to trimming and J lost 8 bases; unmatched junction nucleotides: 8. CDR3 length: 14 residues. The CDR3 coding sequence is TGCAGTGCTAGTGGGGACAGGGTCGGCGATGAGCAGTTCTTC. Protein product: CSASGDRVGDEQFF.

The J gene is TRBJ2-7, the V gene TRBV18; 7 nucleotides match TRBD1. Germline V lookup: CDR1 KGHSH, CDR2 LQKENI. J gave up 2 bases and V 1 base, and 5 bases lay outside the gene matches. This CDR3 is 15 amino acids long. The CDR3 region is CASSPQTGLPYEQYF. The DNA of the CDR3 is TGTGCCAGCTCACCACAGACAGGGCTCCCCTACGAGCAGTACTTC.

The chain couples TRBV6-2 or TRBV6-3 to TRBJ2-1, with 8 bases fitting TRBD2. The CDR3 has 14 residues. The ends lost 5 bases at V and 7 bases at J; junction bases unmatched: 7. Per germline, CDR1 MNHEY and CDR2 SVGEGT. Here the CDR3 DNA reads TGTGCCAGCAGTCCAGCGGGAGCGCTAAATGAGCAGTTCTTC. Protein: CASSPAGALNEQFF.

The chain recombines TRBV9 with TRBJ1-1; D unresolved. The CDR3 runs to 13 residues. The V end was cut by 0 bases, the J end by 6 bases, with 9 bases between. Germline CDR1 and CDR2: SGDLS and YYNGEE. CDR3 residues: CASSVAHGAEAFF. Written as DNA, the CDR3 is TGTGCCAGCAGCGTAGCTCACGGGGCTGAAGCTTTCTTT.

The sample holds a few counts of this clonotype. The rearrangement links TRBV20-1 to TRBJ2-1; 13 positions agree with TRBD2. The CDR3 totals 17 residues. After removal of 5 bases from V and 4 bases from J, the junction contained 11 bases not matched to a gene. Germline-derived CDR1 and CDR2 are DFQATT and SNEGSKA (reference sequence). The CDR3 loop reads CSAAGTSGVERYNEQFF. The CDR3 region has the DNA TGCAGTGCTGCCGGGACTAGCGGGGTCGAGCGGTACAATGAGCAGTTCTTC.

J is TRBJ1-4 and V is TRBV12-3 or TRBV12-4, with a weak D call TRBD1 (6 bases). The CDR3 is made up of 14 amino acids. V lost 5 bases and J lost 8, with 15 bases in between. CDR3 nucleotides: TGTGCCAGCAGTCTGGGCTCTCAGGGGGAAAAACTGTTTTTT. This codes for CASSLGSQGEKLFF.

J is TRBJ2-3 and V is TRBV15; the D gene is possibly TRBD1 (7 bases). Germline CDR1 reads LNHNV; CDR2 reads YYDKDF (reference sequence). V was pared by 5 bases and J by 3 bases, with 18 bases between. CDR3 length equals 16 residues. The CDR3 region is CATSPRNRGGTDTQYF. The CDR3 DNA sequence: TGTGCCACCAGCCCAAGGAACAGGGGAGGAACAGATACGCAGTATTTT.

The CDR3 nucleotides read TGTGCCAGCAGTTTAGCGCAGATGCCGTCCATTAGCAATCAGCCCCAGCATTTT. Its translation is CASSLAQMPSISNQPQHF. V gene TRBV12-3 or TRBV12-4 combines with J gene TRBJ1-5; D ambiguous. The V and J ends lost 0 bases and 0 bases respectively, with 15 bases between them. This CDR3 spans 18 amino acids.

In its sample, this clonotype was seen many times. The V and J genes are TRBV7-8 and TRBJ2-1, with D possibly TRBD2 on 6 matching bases. The CDR3 consists of 16 residues. The germline V and J ends were trimmed by 1 base and 6 bases, with 16 bases remaining between them. Germline loops: CDR1 SGHVS, CDR2 FQNEAQ. DNA for the CDR3: TGTGCCAGCAGCTTAGTAGGGACTGGCTCTTTCAATGAGCAGTTCTTC. It is translated as CASSLVGTGSFNEQFF.

The chain uses TRBV20-1 and TRBJ2-1, with D possibly called TRBD1 or TRBD2 (5 bases each). Germline assignment: CDR1 DFQATT and CDR2 SNEGSKA (reference sequence). With 4 bases removed from V and 8 bases from J, the gap between germline ends came to 24 bases. This CDR3 has 16 amino acids. CDR3 sequence reads: CSATGPWDGKYDEQFF. The CDR3 DNA follows: TGCAGTGCTACTGGTCCTTGGGACGGCAAGTACGATGAGCAGTTCTTC.

The chain combines TRBV14 with TRBJ1-3, with D hard to call. Trimming stripped 0 bases from V and 3 bases from J, with 9 bases between. CDR1 and CDR2 (germline): SGHDN, FVKESK. This CDR3 has 15 amino acids. CDR3 residues: CASSQERAGGNTIYF. The CDR3 nucleotides are TGTGCCAGCAGCCAAGAAAGGGCCGGTGGAAACACCATATATTTT.

The chain couples TRBV4-1 to TRBJ2-1; a weak D match, TRBD1 (6 bases). The V and J ends lost 2 bases and 1 base respectively, with 12 bases between them. CDR3 length equals 16 residues. Germline V gene sequence: CDR1 MGHRA, CDR2 YSYEKL. In nucleotides, the CDR3 is TGCGCCAGCAGCCAAAGGTTGGGGGCTTCCTACAATGAGCAGTTCTTC. Protein: CASSQRLGASYNEQFF.

The chain has TRBV9 and TRBJ2-7; 8 bases are shared with TRBD1. V was pared by 0 bases and J by 2 bases, with 4 bases of the junction left unmatched. Germline loops: CDR1 SGDLS, CDR2 YYNGEE. The CDR3 covers 15 residues. The CDR3 spells CASSVGGTGPYEQYF. CDR3 DNA sequence: TGTGCCAGCAGCGTAGGTGGGACAGGACCCTACGAGCAGTACTTC.

This clonotype showed up just a few times. The chain couples TRBV6-2 or TRBV6-3 to TRBJ2-7; unclear D gene. The CDR3 runs to 14 residues. V dropped 5 bases and J dropped 3 bases, with 14 bases sitting between them. The V gene's germline CDR1 is MNHEY and CDR2 SVGEGT. The CDR3 loop reads CASSTIAPYYEQYF. The CDR3 coding sequence is TGTGCCAGCAGTACCATCGCCCCGTACTACGAGCAGTACTTC.

This clonotype occurred a few times. The chain recombines TRBV24-1 with TRBJ2-4; D is unclear. Germline assignment: CDR1 KGHDR and CDR2 SFDVKD. CDR3 length: 12 amino acids. The ends were cut back, 4 bases at V and 13 bases at J, with 13 bases in the middle. CDR3 nucleotide sequence: TGTGCCACCAGTGACCGCGGATCTGCCCAGTACTTC. Its translation: CATSDRGSAQYF.

The genes are TRBV28 and TRBJ2-5, with D hard to call. Trimming stripped 6 bases from V and 6 bases from J, with 14 bases between. The CDR3 has 13 amino acids. Per germline, CDR1 MDHEN and CDR2 SYDVKM. CDR3 sequence: CASRTELPKTQYF. In DNA form, the CDR3 reads TGTGCCAGCAGAACCGAATTGCCGAAGACCCAGTACTTC.

The CDR3 spells CSARDLSLSSYEQYF. CDR3 bases: TGCAGTGCTAGAGATCTTTCCTTGAGCTCCTACGAGCAGTACTTC. The rearrangement links TRBV20-1 to TRBJ2-7; D uncertain. The CDR3 loop spans 15 amino acids. Trimming cost V 0 bases and J 0 bases, with 12 bases left between them. In germline, CDR1 is DFQATT, CDR2 SNEGSKA (reference sequence).

The genes are TRBV3-1 and TRBJ1-5; D may be TRBD1 (5 bases). The ends were cut back, 4 bases at V and 1 base at J, with 14 bases in the middle. The CDR3 contains 16 residues. Germline CDR1 LGHDT, CDR2 YNNKEL (reference sequence). This CDR3 is CASSPGGGWSNQPQHF. The CDR3 nucleotides read TGTGCCAGCAGCCCTGGGGGGGGGTGGAGCAATCAGCCCCAGCATTTT.

The chain links TRBV12-3 or TRBV12-4 to TRBJ2-1; 9 nucleotides match TRBD2. The CDR3 is made up of 15 amino acids. V dropped 6 bases and J dropped 3; count of bases not matched to a gene: 6. CDR3 in DNA: TGTGCCAGCAGCCTCCAGCGGGGGGACTACAATGAGCAGTTCTTC. It translates to CASSLQRGDYNEQFF.

A few counts support this clonotype. The chain couples TRBV15 to TRBJ1-6, with D unclear. This CDR3 region has 14 residues. The ends were cut back, 5 bases at V and 10 bases at J, with 15 bases in the middle. The germline V gene encodes CDR1 LNHNV and CDR2 YYDKDF (reference sequence). CDR3 in amino acids: CATSERSDGSPLHF. The CDR3 DNA is TGTGCCACCAGCGAGAGGAGCGATGGCTCACCCCTCCACTTT. Full variable domain (remainder filled in from reference TRBV15 and TRBJ1-6): DAMVIQNPRYQVTQFGKPVTLSCSQTLNHNVMYWYQQKSSQAPKLLFHYYDKDFNNEADTPDNFQSRRPNTSFCFLDIRSPGLGDTAMYLCATSERSDGSPLHFGNGTRLTVT.

This chain joins TRBV15 and TRBJ1-2; TRBD1 matches at 7 bases. Germline CDR1 LNHNV, CDR2 YYDKDF (reference sequence). This CDR3 contains 15 residues. V was pared by 2 bases and J by 7 bases, with 10 bases of the junction left unmatched. The CDR3, as DNA: TGTGCCACCAGCAGATCCGCGACAGGGTATACTGGCTACACCTTC. Protein: CATSRSATGYTGYTF.

The genes are TRBV5-1 and TRBJ1-6, with TRBD1 as a possible D gene (5 bases). This CDR3 spans 13 amino acids. CDR1 is SGHRS and CDR2 is YFSETQ in the germline V gene. V was cut by 4 bases and J by 9 bases, with 11 bases left in between. This CDR3 reads CASSLDTVSPLHF. The CDR3, as DNA: TGCGCCAGCAGCCTGGACACCGTTTCACCCCTCCACTTT.

The genes are TRBV21-1 and TRBJ1-2. TRBV21-1 corresponds to a pseudogene. The CDR3 sequence is 11 residues long. CDR3 sequence reads: CASSKDVGYTF. Written as DNA, the CDR3 is TGTGCCAGCAGCAAAGATGTGGGCTACACCTTC.

The chain is built from TRBV10-2 and TRBJ1-6; D is ambiguous. The CDR3 loop spans 12 amino acids. CDR1 is WSHSY and CDR2 is SAAADI in the germline V gene. Trimming removed 3 bases at V and 7 bases at J, with 4 bases between. CDR3 amino acids: CASSDRNSPLHF. Here the CDR3 DNA reads TGCGCCAGCAGTGACCGCAATTCACCCCTCCACTTT.

The chain links TRBV5-1 to TRBJ2-4; TRBD1 aligns across 8 bases. The DNA end is a closer match to TRBJ2-5, so the J assignment may be wrong. CDR1 SGHRS and CDR2 YFSETQ come from the germline V gene. The CDR3 has 15 amino acids. The CDR3 region has the DNA TGCGCCAGCAGCTTCGGGACAGGATCTCAAGAGACCCAGTACTTC. It is translated as CASSFGTGSQETQYF.

A note on this clonotype: One junction end does not reproduce the germline sequence, and a read error may be involved. The rearrangement uses TRBV6-5 and TRBJ2-6; D is uncertain. CDR3 length: 15 amino acids. Germline assignment: CDR1 MNHEY and CDR2 SVGAGI. The chain's CDR3 is CASSPNFSRANVLTF. DNA of the CDR3: TGTGCCAGCAGCCCTAATTTCTCTAGGGCCAACGTCCTGACTTTC.

This clonotype was seen more than once but under ten times. This rearrangement joins TRBV7-2 to TRBJ2-3; D not resolved. The germline V and J ends were trimmed by 0 bases and 5 bases, with 6 bases remaining between them. The CDR3 is 13 residues long. CDR1 SGHTA and CDR2 FQGNSA come from the germline V gene. The DNA for the CDR3 is TGTGCCAGCAGCTTAGCGGCGGAAGATACGCAGTATTTT. Its translation is CASSLAAEDTQYF.